Included here is one TCR beta chain sequence, with context. This clonotype has ten or more counts. Its antigen is still unknown. Per-base quality was not reported, and no clone a single base away is much larger than it. The data were obtained in a study of T cells in Graves' hyperthyroidism and ophthalmopathy (dated by TCRdb to the late 2010s). About the investigation overall: Peripheral blood samples were taken at the time of initial diagnosis, prior to any treatment. After sampling, hyperthyroidism patients received methimazole starting at 30 mg daily, and ophthalmopathy patients received high-dose intravenous methylprednisolone. To identify TCR V-J signatures that set the groups apart, the researchers used a discovery cohort of about a hundred patients, made up of around 42 with Graves' ophthalmopathy and about 59 with stable Graves' hyperthyroidism. Prospective prediction of ophthalmopathy was tested in an independent validation cohort of 18 hyperthyroidism patients and some 17 patients who later progressed to ophthalmopathy. Thyroid tissue and blood T-cell repertoires from about six Graves' hyperthyroidism patients were also compared in the study. For training and testing, the 80 to 100 patients in the discovery cohort were randomly divided in a 7:3 ratio. According to the paper, TCR Vbeta CDR3 sequencing was carried out on around 140 peripheral blood samples, which came from 40 to 45 ophthalmopathy, around 75 hyperthyroidism and about 17 progressor patients.

The CDR3 has 15 amino acids, counting the end cysteine and phenylalanine. Only the CDR3 part of the read is kept: 45 bases, read in frame from the first base. V loses 3 bases at its end and J loses 2 bases; junction bases beyond the gene matches: 5. CDR1 and CDR2 were assigned from the germline V gene as SGHRS and YFSETQ. The TCR beta CDR3 regions were amplified from RNA transcripts. A first-round RT-PCR of the TCR CDR3 used the HTBI primer set with the Qiagen OneStep RT-PCR kit. A second multiplex PCR round built the libraries, followed by size selection and purification. The libraries were sequenced on an Illumina HiSeq2000 using paired-end 100 bp reads. On the authors' methods: Raw data were processed with SOAPnuke, discarding reads with adapters, uncalled bases, mean Phred below 15, or no exact constant-primer or identifier match. COPE v1.2.5 was used to merge the high-quality paired reads, and each unique nucleotide sequence was defined as a clonotype. MiTCR v1.1 was used to align clonotypes to the IMGT TRBV, TRBD and TRBJ reference segments. The analysis included only V-J combinations with a frequency above 0.0001, which together covered about 99% of the repertoires. The TCS score was defined as F50 (clonal expansion) divided by E x V (chaos), with BLOSUM62-based TCRdist calculated between CDR3 peptides within each V-J. Welch's t-statistics and random forest reduced 514 V-J features to about 12, which were used in a naive Bayes classifier (R e1071). TCRdb reworked the public reads: Q25 trimming with fastp, MiXCR clone assembly, productive beta chains retained. Identical CDR3 proteins give one entry, which carries the most common genes and DNA. These V and J calls derive from TCRdb rather than the authors' analysis. Counted in this sample were 620,000 or so distinct CDR3 sequences; about 14% of them appeared once. Jointly, the top ten make up roughly an eighth of the sample.

Ophthalmopathy patients had moderately to severely active disease, Clinical Activity Score of at least 3, NOSPECS grade of at least 4, and duration under 3 months. Any patient with an uncontrolled infection, another autoimmune disease, pregnancy or lactation was excluded. Clinical symptoms, serum thyroxine and TRAb, thyroid ultrasound, and orbital computed tomography formed the basis for the diagnoses. PBMCs were separated from roughly 9.3 ml of fresh peripheral blood using Ficoll-Paque density gradient centrifugation. Total RNA was extracted with Trizol reagent, and quality was checked on an Agilent 2100 Bioanalyzer. The research as a whole found: In validation, the model predicted progression to ophthalmopathy a median of approximately 6.6 months before onset, with about 70% sensitivity and roughly 77% specificity. Most expanded thyroid clonotypes (frequency above 0.001) were also found in blood, which suggests that blood repertoires may mirror thyroid immune responses. In cross-validation, a model built on a 13 V-J signature told ophthalmopathy apart from stable hyperthyroidism with roughly 87% sensitivity and approximately 84% specificity, and in testing the same model reached 80%/75%. No statistical method was used to set the sample size in advance, and investigators knew the group allocation.

The sequence was collected from a woman in her fifties or sixties with Graves' ophthalmopathy. Sample: blood. This chain joins TRBV5-1 to TRBJ2-7; 10 middle bases align to TRBD2. The CDR3 here reads CASSSSSGRPYEQYF. DNA sequence: TGCGCCAGCAGCTCGTCTAGCGGGAGACCCTACGAGCAGTACTTC.